A single sample is the source of the 5 T cell receptor beta chains below, sequenced in a study of blood T cell repertoires in COVID-19. The data were produced by immunoSEQ multiplex PCR, yet TCRdb's version contains in-frame clones alone and is incomplete. This sample has roughly 42,000 clones, with 80% to 90% found just once. Source material: peripheral blood. These TCRs come from a man under 40 with active or convalescent COVID-19.

The rearrangement links TRBV18 to TRBJ2-7; D gene unclear. Looked up from germline, CDR1 is KGHSH and CDR2 is LQKENI. Trimming pared 3 bases from V and 0 bases from J, leaving 18 bases between. This CDR3 has 17 amino acids. The CDR3 protein is CASSPTAIAGRSYEQYF. DNA for the CDR3: TGTGCCAGCTCACCCACCGCCATTGCAGGCCGCTCCTACGAGCAGTACTTC.

The genes are TRBV27 and TRBJ2-5, with 12 bases that match TRBD2. Germline V gene data show CDR1 as MNHEY and CDR2 as SMNVEV (reference sequence). Trimming cost V 9 bases and J 5 bases; bases outside gene matches: 7. The CDR3 consists of 14 residues. The CDR3 DNA follows: TGTGCCAGTAACCTAGCGGGGGGGCGGGAGACCCAGTACTTC. Amino acid sequence: CASNLAGGRETQYF.

The sample holds a few counts of this clone. This chain links TRBV9 with TRBJ1-1; TRBD1 might be the D (6 bases). V lost 0 bases and J lost 3, with 6 bases in between. The CDR3 is 13 amino acids. Per the germline V gene, CDR1 is SGDLS and CDR2 is YYNGEE. CDR3 nucleotide sequence: TGTGCCAGCAGCGTAGACAGGGACACTGAAGCTTTCTTT. This codes for CASSVDRDTEAFF.

The chain is built from TRBV27 and TRBJ1-5; D possibly corresponds to TRBD1 (6 bases). CDR3 length equals 15 residues. Trimming stripped 5 bases from V and 6 bases from J, with 17 bases between. The germline CDR1 and CDR2 sequences are MNHEY and SMNVEV (reference sequence). CDR3: CASSPSRDKGQPQHF. DNA of the CDR3: TGTGCCAGCAGTCCCTCTAGGGACAAAGGTCAGCCCCAGCATTTT.

The genes are TRBV5-4 and TRBJ2-5, with D unresolved. Trimming pared 1 base from V and 3 bases from J, leaving 7 bases between. CDR3 length: 13 amino acids. Germline lookup yields CDR1 SGHNT and CDR2 YYREEE (reference sequence). CDR3 DNA sequence: TGTGCCAGCAGCTTGTTAGCCGAAGAGACCCAGTACTTC. Amino acid sequence: CASSLLAEETQYF.